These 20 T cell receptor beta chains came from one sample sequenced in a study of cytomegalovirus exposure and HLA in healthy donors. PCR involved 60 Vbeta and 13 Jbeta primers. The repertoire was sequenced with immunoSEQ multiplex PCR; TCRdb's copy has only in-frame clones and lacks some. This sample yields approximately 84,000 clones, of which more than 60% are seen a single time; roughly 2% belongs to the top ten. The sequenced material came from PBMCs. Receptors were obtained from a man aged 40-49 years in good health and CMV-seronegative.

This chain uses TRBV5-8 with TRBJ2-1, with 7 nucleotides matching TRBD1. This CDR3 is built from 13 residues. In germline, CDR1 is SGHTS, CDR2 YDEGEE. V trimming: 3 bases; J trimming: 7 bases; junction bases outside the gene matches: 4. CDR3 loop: CASSSLQGNEQFF. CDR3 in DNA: TGTGCCAGCAGCTCACTACAGGGGAATGAGCAGTTCTTC.

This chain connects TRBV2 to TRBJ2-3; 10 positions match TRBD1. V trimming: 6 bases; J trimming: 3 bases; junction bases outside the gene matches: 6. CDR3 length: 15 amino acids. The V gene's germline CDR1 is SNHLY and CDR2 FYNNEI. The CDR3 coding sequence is TGTGCCAGCAGAAGGACAGGGGGAGGGACAGATACGCAGTATTTT. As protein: CASRRTGGGTDTQYF.

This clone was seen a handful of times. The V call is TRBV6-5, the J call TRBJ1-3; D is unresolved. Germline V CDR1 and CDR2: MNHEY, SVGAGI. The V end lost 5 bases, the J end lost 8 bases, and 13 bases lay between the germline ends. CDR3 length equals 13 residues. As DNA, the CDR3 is TGTGCCAGCAGTACACCACGGAGACACACCATATATTTT. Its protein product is CASSTPRRHTIYF.

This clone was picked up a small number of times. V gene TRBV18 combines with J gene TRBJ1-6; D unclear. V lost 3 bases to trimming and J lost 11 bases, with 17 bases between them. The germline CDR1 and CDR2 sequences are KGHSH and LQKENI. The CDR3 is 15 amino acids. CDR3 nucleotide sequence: TGTGCCAGCTCACCCGACATTCTCACGGTTGCACCCCTCCACTTT. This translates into CASSPDILTVAPLHF.

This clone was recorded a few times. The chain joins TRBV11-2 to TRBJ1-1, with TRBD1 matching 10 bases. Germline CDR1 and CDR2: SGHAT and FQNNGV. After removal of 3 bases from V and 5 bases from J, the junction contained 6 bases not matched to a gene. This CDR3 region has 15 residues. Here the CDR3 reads CASSLGQGRRTEAFF. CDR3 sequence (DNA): TGTGCCAGCAGCTTGGGACAGGGGAGGAGGACTGAAGCTTTCTTT.

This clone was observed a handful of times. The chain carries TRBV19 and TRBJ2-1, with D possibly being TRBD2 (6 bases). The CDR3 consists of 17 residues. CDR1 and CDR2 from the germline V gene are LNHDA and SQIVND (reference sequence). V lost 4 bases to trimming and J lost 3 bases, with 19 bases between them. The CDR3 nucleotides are TGTGCCAGTAGTACCCTTGGCGGAGGGTTGATCTACAATGAGCAGTTCTTC. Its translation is CASSTLGGGLIYNEQFF.

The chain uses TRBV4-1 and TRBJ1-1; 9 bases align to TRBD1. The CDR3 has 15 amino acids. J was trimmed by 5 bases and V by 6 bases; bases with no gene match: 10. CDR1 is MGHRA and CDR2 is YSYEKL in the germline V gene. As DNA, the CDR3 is TGCGCCAGCAGAATCGGGGGACAGGGTCTTACTGAAGCTTTCTTT. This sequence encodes CASRIGGQGLTEAFF.

CDR3 DNA sequence: TGCGCCAGCAGCTTGGAACTAGCTCTCACCGGGGAGCTGTTTTTT. As protein: CASSLELALTGELFF. J is TRBJ2-2 and V is TRBV5-1, with D tentatively TRBD2 (6 bases). The CDR3 contains 15 residues. CDR1 SGHRS and CDR2 YFSETQ come from the germline V gene. Trimming removed 0 bases from V and 4 bases from J, with 10 bases in between.

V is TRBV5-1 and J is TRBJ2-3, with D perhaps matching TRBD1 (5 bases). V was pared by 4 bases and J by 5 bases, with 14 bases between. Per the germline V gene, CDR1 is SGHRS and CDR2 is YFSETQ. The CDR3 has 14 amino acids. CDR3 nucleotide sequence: TGCGCCAGCAGCGTCCAGGGCTTGGGAGATACGCAGTATTTT. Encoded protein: CASSVQGLGDTQYF.

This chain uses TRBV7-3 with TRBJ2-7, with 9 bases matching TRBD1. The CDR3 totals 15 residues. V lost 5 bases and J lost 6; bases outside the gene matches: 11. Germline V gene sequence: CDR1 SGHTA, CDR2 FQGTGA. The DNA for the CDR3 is TGTGCCAGCAGCCCAGGAGGTGACAGGGGGAGCGAGCAGTACTTC. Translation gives CASSPGGDRGSEQYF.

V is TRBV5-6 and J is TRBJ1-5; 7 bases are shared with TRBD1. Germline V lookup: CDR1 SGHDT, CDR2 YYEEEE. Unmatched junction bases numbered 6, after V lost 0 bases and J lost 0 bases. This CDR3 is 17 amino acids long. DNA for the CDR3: TGTGCCAGCAGCTTGGGGGGAGCAGGGGGTAGCAATCAGCCCCAGCATTTT. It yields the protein CASSLGGAGGSNQPQHF.

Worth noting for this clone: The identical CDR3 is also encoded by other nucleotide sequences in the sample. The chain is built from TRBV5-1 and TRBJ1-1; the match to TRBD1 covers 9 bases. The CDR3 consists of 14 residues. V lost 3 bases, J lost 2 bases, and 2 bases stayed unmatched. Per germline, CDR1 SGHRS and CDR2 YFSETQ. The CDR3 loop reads CASSWGQGNTEAFF. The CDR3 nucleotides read TGCGCCAGCAGCTGGGGACAGGGTAACACTGAAGCTTTCTTT.

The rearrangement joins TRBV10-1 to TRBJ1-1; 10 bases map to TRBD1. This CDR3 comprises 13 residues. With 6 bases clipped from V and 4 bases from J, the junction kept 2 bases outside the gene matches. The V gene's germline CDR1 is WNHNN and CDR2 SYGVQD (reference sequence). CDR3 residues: CASSRDRGTEAFF. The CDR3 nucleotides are TGCGCCAGCAGCCGGGACAGGGGCACTGAAGCTTTCTTT.

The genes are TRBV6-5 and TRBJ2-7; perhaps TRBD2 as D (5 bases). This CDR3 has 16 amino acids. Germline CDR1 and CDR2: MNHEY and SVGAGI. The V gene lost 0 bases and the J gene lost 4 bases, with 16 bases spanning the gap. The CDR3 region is CASSYSSGKLVYEQYF. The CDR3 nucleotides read TGTGCCAGCAGTTACTCGTCGGGGAAATTGGTTTACGAGCAGTACTTC.

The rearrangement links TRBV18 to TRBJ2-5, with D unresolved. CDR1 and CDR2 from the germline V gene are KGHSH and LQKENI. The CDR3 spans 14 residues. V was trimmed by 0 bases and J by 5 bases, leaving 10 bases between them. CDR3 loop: CASSPPFEVETQYF. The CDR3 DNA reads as TGTGCCAGCTCACCACCCTTCGAGGTCGAGACCCAGTACTTC.

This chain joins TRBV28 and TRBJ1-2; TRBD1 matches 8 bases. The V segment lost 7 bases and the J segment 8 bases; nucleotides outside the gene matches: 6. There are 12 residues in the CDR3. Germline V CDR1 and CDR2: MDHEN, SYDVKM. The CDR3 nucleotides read TGTGCCAGCACCACAGGGGGAGGGGGCTACACCTTC. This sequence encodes CASTTGGGGYTF.

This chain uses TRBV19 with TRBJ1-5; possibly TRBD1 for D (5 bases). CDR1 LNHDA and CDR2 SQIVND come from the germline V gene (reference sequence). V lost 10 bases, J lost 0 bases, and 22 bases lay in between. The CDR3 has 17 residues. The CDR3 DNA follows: TGTGCCACTAAAGGGGAGGGGCGACTCTATAGCAATCAGCCCCAGCATTTT. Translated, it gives CATKGEGRLYSNQPQHF.

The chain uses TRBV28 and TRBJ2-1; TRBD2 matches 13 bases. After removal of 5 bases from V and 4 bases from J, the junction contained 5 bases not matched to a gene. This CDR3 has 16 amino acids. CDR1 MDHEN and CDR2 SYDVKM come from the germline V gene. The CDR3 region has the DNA TGTGCCAGCAGTACTAGCGGGAGGGCGGGATACAATGAGCAGTTCTTC. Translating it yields CASSTSGRAGYNEQFF.

CDR3 sequence reads: CASRRGGAGEKLFF. CDR3 bases: TGTGCCAGCAGGCGGGGGGGCGCCGGTGAAAAACTGTTTTTT. The J gene is TRBJ1-4, the V gene TRBV27; D may be TRBD1 (6 bases). The V gene's germline CDR1 is MNHEY and CDR2 SMNVEV (reference sequence). The CDR3 contains 14 residues. V shed 6 bases and J shed 7 bases, with 15 bases lying between them.

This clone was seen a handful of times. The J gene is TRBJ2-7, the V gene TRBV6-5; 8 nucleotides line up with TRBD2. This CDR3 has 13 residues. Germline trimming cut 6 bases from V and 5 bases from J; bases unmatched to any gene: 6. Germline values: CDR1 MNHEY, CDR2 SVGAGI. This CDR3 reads CASSPGGGHEQYF. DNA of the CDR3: TGTGCCAGCAGCCCGGGAGGGGGGCACGAGCAGTACTTC.